This record covers a single T cell receptor (beta chain). Its antigen remains unidentified. This specimen comes from a study of tumor-infiltrating lymphocytes in localized non-small cell lung cancer. About the research overall: Several tumor histologies, both smoking statuses, and some post-neoadjuvant chemotherapy samples were included. Resected tumor was paired with non-adjacent uninvolved lung from the same patient.

V was cut by 3 bases and J by 7 bases, with 12 bases left in between. This CDR3 contains 13 residues. CDR1 is ENHRY, CDR2 SYGVKD, per germline. Study-wide results and caveats: TCR sequencing covered a subset of patients with enough tissue. Recurrence-free survival showed no association with tumor T-cell fraction.

Clones were read by immunoSEQ multiplex PCR, and TCRdb kept only the in-frame ones, dropping some. The data show fewer than 20,000 clones, roughly four fifths seen once. The sample consisted of lung tumor tissue. The TCR was taken from a human donor with non-small cell lung cancer. This rearrangement joins TRBV10-3 to TRBJ1-2; D might be TRBD1 (6 bases). DNA of the CDR3: TGTGCCATCAGTGACTCGGGGGCGCGTGGCTACACCTTC. Translating gives CAISDSGARGYTF.